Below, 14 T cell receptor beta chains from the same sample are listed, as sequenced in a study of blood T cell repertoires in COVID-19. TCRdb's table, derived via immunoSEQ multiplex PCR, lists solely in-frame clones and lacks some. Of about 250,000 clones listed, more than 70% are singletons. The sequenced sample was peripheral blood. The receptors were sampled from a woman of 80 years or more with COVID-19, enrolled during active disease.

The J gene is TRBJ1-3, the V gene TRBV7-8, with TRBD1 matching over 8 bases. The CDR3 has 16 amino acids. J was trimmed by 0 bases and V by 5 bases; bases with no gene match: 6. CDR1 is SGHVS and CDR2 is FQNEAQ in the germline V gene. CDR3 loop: CASSPRDRTSGNTIYF. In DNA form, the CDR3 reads TGTGCCAGCAGCCCTAGGGACAGGACCTCTGGAAACACCATATATTTT.

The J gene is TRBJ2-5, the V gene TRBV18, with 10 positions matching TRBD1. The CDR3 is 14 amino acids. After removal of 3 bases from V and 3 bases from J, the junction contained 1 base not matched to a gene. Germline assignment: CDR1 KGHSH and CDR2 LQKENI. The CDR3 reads CASSPTGGEETQYF. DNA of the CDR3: TGTGCCAGCTCACCGACAGGGGGCGAAGAGACCCAGTACTTC.

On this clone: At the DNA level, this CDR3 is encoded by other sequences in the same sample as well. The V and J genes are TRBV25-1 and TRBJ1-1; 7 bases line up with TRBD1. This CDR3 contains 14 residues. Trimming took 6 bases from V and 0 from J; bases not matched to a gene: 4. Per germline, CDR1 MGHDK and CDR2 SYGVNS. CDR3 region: CASRETGMNTEAFF. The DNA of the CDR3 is TGTGCCAGCAGGGAGACAGGGATGAACACTGAAGCTTTCTTT.

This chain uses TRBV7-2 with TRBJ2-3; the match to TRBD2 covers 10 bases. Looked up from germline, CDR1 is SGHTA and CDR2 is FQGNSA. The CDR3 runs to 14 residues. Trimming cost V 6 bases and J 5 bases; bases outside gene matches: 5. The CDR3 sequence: CASRKRGGIDTQYF. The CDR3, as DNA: TGTGCCAGCAGGAAGCGGGGGGGCATAGATACGCAGTATTTT.

The DNA for the CDR3 is TGTGCCAGCGGGACATTCGGGATGGCTTTCTTT. This sequence encodes CASGTFGMAFF. This rearrangement joins TRBV6-5 to TRBJ1-1, with D possibly matching TRBD1 (6 bases). Trimming took off 8 bases at V and 11 bases at J, with 15 bases between the two ends. The CDR3 runs to 11 residues. In germline, CDR1 is MNHEY, CDR2 SVGAGI.

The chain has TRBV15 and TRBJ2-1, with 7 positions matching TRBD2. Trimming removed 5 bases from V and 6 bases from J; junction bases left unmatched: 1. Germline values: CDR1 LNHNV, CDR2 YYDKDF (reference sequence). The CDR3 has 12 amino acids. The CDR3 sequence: CATSRLANEQFF. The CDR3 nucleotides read TGTGCCACCAGCCGACTAGCCAATGAGCAGTTCTTC. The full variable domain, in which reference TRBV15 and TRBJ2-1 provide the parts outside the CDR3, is DAMVIQNPRYQVTQFGKPVTLSCSQTLNHNVMYWYQQKSSQAPKLLFHYYDKDFNNEADTPDNFQSRRPNTSFCFLDIRSPGLGDTAMYLCATSRLANEQFFGPGTRLTVL.

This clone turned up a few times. CDR3: CAIGGVTGYTF. The CDR3 coding sequence is TGTGCCATAGGAGGGGTAACTGGCTACACCTTC. This chain connects TRBV7-9 to TRBJ1-2; D may be TRBD1 (5 bases). Germline CDR1 reads SEHNR; CDR2 reads FQNEAQ (reference sequence). The CDR3 has 11 amino acids. V lost 10 bases to trimming and J lost 7 bases, with 13 bases between them.

The DNA of the CDR3 is TGTGCCACCAGGGGTACAGGGGCGCGATACGAGCAGTACTTC. Translating it yields CATRGTGARYEQYF. The gene calls are TRBV15 and TRBJ2-7; TRBD1 matches 7 bases. V shed 6 bases and J 4 bases; nucleotides not matched to a gene: 9. Germline V lookup: CDR1 LNHNV, CDR2 YYDKDF (reference sequence). The CDR3 is 14 amino acids.

CDR3 nucleotide sequence: TGTGCCAGCAGCTTGTCGTTCACAGATACGCAGTATTTT. Its translation: CASSLSFTDTQYF. V is TRBV5-4 and J is TRBJ2-3; D remains unclear. Germline V gives CDR1 SGHNT, CDR2 YYREEE (reference sequence). V was cut by 1 base and J by 2 bases, with 5 bases left in between. The CDR3 extends over 13 amino acids.

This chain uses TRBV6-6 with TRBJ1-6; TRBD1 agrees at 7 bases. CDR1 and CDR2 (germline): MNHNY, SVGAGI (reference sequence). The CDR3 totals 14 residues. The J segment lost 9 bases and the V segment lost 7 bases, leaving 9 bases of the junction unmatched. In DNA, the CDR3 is TGTGCCAGCAATCTAGGACAGGAGGCTTCACCCCTCCACTTT. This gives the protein CASNLGQEASPLHF.

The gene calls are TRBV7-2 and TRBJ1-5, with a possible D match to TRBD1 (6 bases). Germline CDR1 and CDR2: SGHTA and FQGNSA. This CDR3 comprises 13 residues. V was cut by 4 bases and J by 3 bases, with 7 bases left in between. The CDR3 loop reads CASSWGHNQPQHF. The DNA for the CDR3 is TGTGCCAGCAGCTGGGGACACAATCAGCCCCAGCATTTT.

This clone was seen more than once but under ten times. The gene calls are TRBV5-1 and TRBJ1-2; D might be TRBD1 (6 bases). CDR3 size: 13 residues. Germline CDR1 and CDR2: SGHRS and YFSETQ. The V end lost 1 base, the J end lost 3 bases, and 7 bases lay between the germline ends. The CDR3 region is CASSLRTDYGYTF. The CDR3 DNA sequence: TGCGCCAGCAGCTTGAGGACAGACTATGGCTACACCTTC.

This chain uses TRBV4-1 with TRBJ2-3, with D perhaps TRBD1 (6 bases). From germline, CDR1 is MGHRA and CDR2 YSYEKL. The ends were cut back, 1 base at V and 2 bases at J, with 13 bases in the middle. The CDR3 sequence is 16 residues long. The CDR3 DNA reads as TGCGCCAGCAGCCAAGCAAGTAGGGGGAACACAGATACGCAGTATTTT. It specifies CASSQASRGNTDTQYF.

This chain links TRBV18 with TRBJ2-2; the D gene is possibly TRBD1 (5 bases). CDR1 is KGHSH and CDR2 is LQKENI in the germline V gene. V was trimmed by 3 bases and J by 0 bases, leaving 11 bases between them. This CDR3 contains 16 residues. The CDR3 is CASSPVTVPNTGELFF. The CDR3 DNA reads TGTGCCAGCTCACCCGTGACAGTACCGAACACCGGGGAGCTGTTTTTT.